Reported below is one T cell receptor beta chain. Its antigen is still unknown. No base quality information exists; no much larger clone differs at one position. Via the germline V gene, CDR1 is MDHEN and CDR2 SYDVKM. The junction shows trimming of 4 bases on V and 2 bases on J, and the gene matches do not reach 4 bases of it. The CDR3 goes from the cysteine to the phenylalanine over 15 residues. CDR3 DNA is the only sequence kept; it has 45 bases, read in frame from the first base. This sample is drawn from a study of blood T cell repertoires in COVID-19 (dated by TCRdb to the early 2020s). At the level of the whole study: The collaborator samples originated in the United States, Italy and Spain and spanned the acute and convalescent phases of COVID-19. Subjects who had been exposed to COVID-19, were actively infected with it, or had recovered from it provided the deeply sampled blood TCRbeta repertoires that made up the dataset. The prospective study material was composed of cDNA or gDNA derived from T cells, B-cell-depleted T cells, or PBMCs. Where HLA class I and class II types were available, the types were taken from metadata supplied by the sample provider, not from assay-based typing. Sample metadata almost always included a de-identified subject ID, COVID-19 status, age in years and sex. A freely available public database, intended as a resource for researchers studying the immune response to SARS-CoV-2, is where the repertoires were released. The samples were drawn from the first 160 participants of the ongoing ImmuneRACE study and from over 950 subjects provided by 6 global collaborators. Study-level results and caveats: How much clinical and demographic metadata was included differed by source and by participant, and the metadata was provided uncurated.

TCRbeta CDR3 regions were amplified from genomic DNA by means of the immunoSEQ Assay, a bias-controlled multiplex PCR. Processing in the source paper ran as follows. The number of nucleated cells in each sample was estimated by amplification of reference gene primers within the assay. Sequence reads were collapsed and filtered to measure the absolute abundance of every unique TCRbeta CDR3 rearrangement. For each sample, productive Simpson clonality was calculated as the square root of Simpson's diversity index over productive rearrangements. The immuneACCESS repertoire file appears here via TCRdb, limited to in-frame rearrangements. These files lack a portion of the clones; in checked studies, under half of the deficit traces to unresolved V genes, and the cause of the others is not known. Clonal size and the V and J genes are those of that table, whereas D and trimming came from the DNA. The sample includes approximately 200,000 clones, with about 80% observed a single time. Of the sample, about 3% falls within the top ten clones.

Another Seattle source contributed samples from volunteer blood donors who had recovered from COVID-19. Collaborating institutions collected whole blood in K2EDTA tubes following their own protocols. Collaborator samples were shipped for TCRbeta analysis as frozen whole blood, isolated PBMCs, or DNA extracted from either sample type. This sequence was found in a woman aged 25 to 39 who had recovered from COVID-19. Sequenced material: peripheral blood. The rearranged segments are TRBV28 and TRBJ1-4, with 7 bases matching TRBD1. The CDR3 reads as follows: CASSWVQGTNEKLFF. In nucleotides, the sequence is TGTGCCAGCAGTTGGGTACAGGGGACTAATGAAAAACTGTTTTTT. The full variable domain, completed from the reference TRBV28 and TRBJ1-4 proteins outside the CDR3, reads DVKVTQSSRYLVKRTGEKVFLECVQDMDHENMFWYRQDPGLGLRLIYFSYDVKMKEKGDIPEGYSVSREKKERFSLILESASTNQTSMYLCASSWVQGTNEKLFFGSGTQLSVL.